These T cell receptor beta chains were read from a single sample in a study of post-analysis software for immune sequencing data. TCRdb analysed the PCR reads with MiXCR anew, one entry per CDR3 protein. The sample carries 430,000 or so distinct CDR3 sequences, less than 40% recorded once. Specimen: blood. Receptors were obtained from a girl aged 2-10 years with multiple sclerosis. CDR3s include the opening cysteine and the closing phenylalanine or tryptophan. D genes are given only for firm matches. Clone size is shown for a subset of rows, as once, few, many or a class of expanded clone.

j_call d_call clone_size v_call cdr3_nt cdr3_aa
TRBJ1-1 . many TRBV5-1 TGCGCCAGCAGCTTGGTGGCATTGGGGGGTTGGAACACTGAAGCTTTCTTT CASSLVALGGWNTEAFF
TRBJ2-3 TRBD2 few TRBV5-1 TGCGCCAGCAGCTACACTAGCGGGCTAACAGATACGCAGTATTTT CASSYTSGLTDTQYF
TRBJ1-2 . . TRBV20-1 TGCAGTGCTAGAGAACGACACGTTAACTATGGCTACACCTTC CSARERHVNYGYTF
TRBJ2-3 . few TRBV7-2 TGTGCCAGCAGCTCCTCTCCAGGGATTGGCACGCAGTATTTT CASSSSPGIGTQYF
TRBJ2-7 . . TRBV28 TGTGCCAGCAGTTCCCGGGCGGCTTCACCTTACGAGCAGTACTTC CASSSRAASPYEQYF
TRBJ1-5 TRBD1 . TRBV7-8 TGTGCCAGCAGCTTCGCCCCGGACAGGGGATTGCCCCAGCATTTT CASSFAPDRGLPQHF
TRBJ2-3 TRBD2 . TRBV20-1 TGCAGTGCCAGAGGGGCTAGCGGGGCCTTGGAGGATACGCAGTATTTT CSARGASGALEDTQYF
TRBJ2-7 TRBD2 few TRBV4-2 TGTGCCAGCAGCCAGAGCGGGACTAGCGGGACCTACGAGCAGTACTTC CASSQSGTSGTYEQYF
TRBJ2-1 . few TRBV29-1 TGCAGCGCCAGTCCACCAACCTACAATGAGCAGTTCTTC CSASPPTYNEQFF
TRBJ2-3 . . TRBV9 TGTGCCAGCAGCGTGGACGGCTCCACAGATACGCAGTATTTT CASSVDGSTDTQYF